This T cell receptor (beta chain) was identified during a study of read filtering for tumor transcriptome and immune sequencing. Study summary: RNA-seq yielded only roughly 75 to 1,400 TCR reads, IR-seq about 4 to 11 million.

Germline lookup yields CDR1 MDHEN and CDR2 SYDVKM. V lost 7 bases to trimming and J lost 5 bases; unmatched junction nucleotides: 11. This CDR3 comprises 15 residues. At least ten counts were recorded for this clonotype. Molecular barcoded adaptors covering alpha/delta and beta/gamma chains were used on around 370 ng RNA. MiXCR was run by TCRdb on the reads, yielding one entry per CDR3 protein. The table has tens of thousands of distinct CDR3 sequences, roughly an eighth seen once. The source of this sequence is a donor at least 40 years old with multiple myeloma. Sequenced input: a population of CD138-negative cells sorted from bone marrow. This chain links TRBV28 with TRBJ2-5; TRBD1 matches at 9 bases. DNA of the CDR3: TGTGCCAGCACCCAAGGGACAGGGCAAGGGGAGACCCAGTACTTC. Its translation is CASTQGTGQGETQYF.